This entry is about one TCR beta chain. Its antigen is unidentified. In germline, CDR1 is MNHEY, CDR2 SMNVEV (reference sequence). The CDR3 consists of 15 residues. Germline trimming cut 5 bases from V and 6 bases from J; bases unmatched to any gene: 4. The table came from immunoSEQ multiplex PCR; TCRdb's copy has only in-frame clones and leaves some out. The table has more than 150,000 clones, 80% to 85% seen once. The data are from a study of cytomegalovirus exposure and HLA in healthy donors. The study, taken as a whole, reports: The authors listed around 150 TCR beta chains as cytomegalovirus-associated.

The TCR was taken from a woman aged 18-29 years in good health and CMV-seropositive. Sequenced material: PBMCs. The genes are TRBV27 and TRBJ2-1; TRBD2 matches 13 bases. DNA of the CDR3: TGTGCCAGCAGTGCCGGGACTAGCGGGGCCAATGAGCAGTTCTTC. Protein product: CASSAGTSGANEQFF.